This TCR beta chain was sequenced for a study of T cells of healthy individuals. This CDR3 spans 14 amino acids. Germline CDR1 SGHRS, CDR2 YFSETQ. V lost 2 bases to trimming and J lost 6 bases; unmatched junction nucleotides: 8. TCRdb itself ran the 5' RACE reads through MiXCR, one entry per CDR3 protein. The repertoire holds 60,000 to 70,000 distinct CDR3 sequences, 15% to 20% seen once, with about 4.4% in the top ten. The TCR sequence derives from a human donor in good health. This chain joins TRBV5-1 and TRBJ2-7, with 7 bases aligning to TRBD2. CDR3 bases: TGCGCCAGCAGCTTCCGGGCGGGAGACGGCGAGCAGTACTTC. It codes for CASSFRAGDGEQYF.